A single sample gave rise to the 26 T cell receptor beta chains below, sequenced in a study of neurological immune-mediated disorders. TCRdb reanalysed the 5' RACE reads using MiXCR and keeps one entry per CDR3 protein. The sample lists 95,000 to 150,000 distinct CDR3 sequences; more than 2.5% were seen once. Sequenced input: PBMCs. These TCRs come from a woman between 25 and 40 years old with multiple sclerosis.

This clonotype was seen many times. J is TRBJ1-1 and V is TRBV6-2 or TRBV6-3, with a tentative D call TRBD1 (5 bases). The CDR3 extends over 14 amino acids. Germline values: CDR1 MNHEY, CDR2 SVGEGT. Trimming removed 2 bases at V and 1 base at J, with 8 bases between. CDR3 in amino acids: CASSYPGPNTEAFF. CDR3 coding DNA: TGTGCCAGCAGTTACCCAGGGCCGAACACTGAAGCTTTCTTT.

This clonotype was seen at least ten times. This chain links TRBV5-1 with TRBJ2-1; no firm D call. The CDR3 extends over 13 amino acids. The V gene lost 5 bases and the J gene lost 9 bases, with 15 bases spanning the gap. CDR1 and CDR2 (germline): SGHRS, YFSETQ. The CDR3 sequence: CASRSVSAGEQFF. In DNA form, the CDR3 reads TGCGCCAGCAGGTCGGTCTCGGCAGGTGAGCAGTTCTTC.

Concerning this clonotype itself: A much larger clone differs from this one at a single base, so this may be a read error. As the CDR3 is not closed by the conserved phenylalanine or tryptophan, this likely results from a read error. The chain couples TRBV7-8 to TRBJ2-3; 10 positions agree with TRBD2. The CDR3 is made up of 15 amino acids. With 2 bases clipped from V and 6 bases from J, the junction kept 5 bases outside the gene matches. The germline V gene has CDR1 SGHVS and CDR2 FQNEAQ. CDR3 amino acids: CASSLTSGAGDTQYY. For the CDR3, the DNA is TGTGCCAGCAGCTTAACTAGCGGGGCCGGGGATACGCAGTATTAT.

Ten or more counts support this clonotype. The chain links TRBV15 to TRBJ1-2; D remains ambiguous. V dropped 0 bases and J dropped 0 bases, with 8 bases sitting between them. This CDR3 spans 15 amino acids. Germline CDR1 is LNHNV and CDR2 is YYDKDF (reference sequence). The CDR3 DNA is TGTGCCACCAGCAGAGATGTAGTACCTAACTATGGCTACACCTTC. This gives the protein CATSRDVVPNYGYTF.

For this clonotype: A much larger clone lies a single base off, so this may be a read error. The V call is TRBV6-2 or TRBV6-3, the J call TRBJ2-7; 9 bases agree with TRBD2. The ends lost 6 bases at V and 7 bases at J; junction bases unmatched: 10. The germline V gene encodes CDR1 MNHEY and CDR2 SVGEGT. The CDR3 extends over 14 amino acids. The CDR3 DNA is TGTGCCAGCAGGAATAGCGGGAGATCGAGTGAGCAGTACTTC. It codes for CASRNSGRSSEQYF.

The table lists this clonotype with many counts. This chain links TRBV20-1 with TRBJ2-7, with D possibly being TRBD1 (5 bases). CDR3 length: 14 amino acids. The ends were cut back, 5 bases at V and 0 bases at J, with 14 bases in the middle. The germline V gene encodes CDR1 DFQATT and CDR2 SNEGSKA (reference sequence). DNA of the CDR3: TGCAGTGCTTGGACACCGAGGAGCTCCTACGAGCAGTACTTC. Protein: CSAWTPRSSYEQYF.

This clonotype came up many times. This chain links TRBV20-1 with TRBJ2-7; D is possibly TRBD1 (5 bases). Germline CDR1 DFQATT, CDR2 SNEGSKA (reference sequence). The ends were cut back, 4 bases at V and 3 bases at J, with 16 bases in the middle. This CDR3 comprises 14 residues. The chain's CDR3 is CSATGAGWGYEQYF. DNA of the CDR3: TGCAGTGCTACTGGGGCAGGTTGGGGCTACGAGCAGTACTTC.

In its sample, this clonotype was seen many times. The chain combines TRBV3-1 with TRBJ2-7; D gene unclear. Germline-derived CDR1 and CDR2 are LGHDT and YNNKEL (reference sequence). This CDR3 contains 11 residues. The V end was cut by 6 bases, the J end by 6 bases, with 9 bases between. This CDR3 is CASRLGPEQYF. As DNA, the CDR3 is TGTGCCAGCAGGTTGGGCCCCGAGCAGTACTTC.

Many counts were recorded for this clonotype. The V gene is TRBV6-4, the J gene TRBJ2-1; tentative D call: TRBD2 (6 bases). Trimming pared 1 base from V and 10 bases from J, leaving 11 bases between. Germline CDR1 is MRHNA and CDR2 is SNTAGT. This CDR3 has 13 amino acids. CDR3: CASSDLLASEQFF. CDR3 bases: TGTGCCAGCAGTGACTTACTAGCTAGCGAGCAGTTCTTC.

This clonotype was detected ten times or more. The chain joins TRBV5-1 to TRBJ2-3, with 8 bases matching TRBD2. Germline CDR1 is SGHRS and CDR2 is YFSETQ. V lost 1 base and J lost 4; bases outside the gene matches: 5. This CDR3 is 15 amino acids long. The CDR3 DNA reads TGCGCCAGCAGCTTGAGGACTAGCCACCCAGATACGCAGTATTTT. The encoded protein is CASSLRTSHPDTQYF.

Notes on this clonotype: Just one base apart from a much larger clone, this may be a read error. The V and J genes are TRBV20-1 and TRBJ2-7, with a tentative D call TRBD1 (6 bases). The CDR3 extends over 11 amino acids. V was cut by 2 bases and J by 7 bases, with 9 bases left in between. Germline V gene sequence: CDR1 DFQATT, CDR2 SNEGSKA (reference sequence). CDR3 sequence: CSARTGKEQYF. CDR3 nucleotides: TGCAGTGCTAGAACAGGGAAAGAGCAGTACTTC.

This clonotype was seen only a few times. The chain uses TRBV20-1 and TRBJ1-4; the match to TRBD1 covers 8 bases. The germline gives CDR1 DFQATT, CDR2 SNEGSKA (reference sequence). After removal of 6 bases from V and 5 bases from J, the junction contained 11 bases not matched to a gene. There are 15 residues in the CDR3. CDR3 loop: CSASGGPRGNEKLFF. For the CDR3, the DNA is TGCAGTGCCTCAGGGGGCCCCAGGGGAAATGAAAAACTGTTTTTT.

At least ten counts were recorded for this clonotype. V and J are TRBV24-1 and TRBJ2-3; possible D gene TRBD1, 6 bases. Trimming removed 2 bases at V and 1 base at J, with 9 bases between. There are 15 residues in the CDR3. From germline, CDR1 is KGHDR and CDR2 SFDVKD. DNA of the CDR3: TGTGCCACCAGTGATTCTCGGACAGGCACAGATACGCAGTATTTT. It codes for CATSDSRTGTDTQYF.

This clonotype was recorded many times. The V call is TRBV24-1, the J call TRBJ2-3; D is perhaps TRBD2 (6 bases). The germline V gene encodes CDR1 KGHDR and CDR2 SFDVKD. The ends were cut back, 2 bases at V and 6 bases at J, with 14 bases in the middle. This CDR3 is built from 15 residues. CDR3 in DNA: TGTGCCACCAGTGATTCAAGCGGGTTCGAGGATACGCAGTATTTT. Translated: CATSDSSGFEDTQYF.

In this sample, this clonotype turned up many times. V and J are TRBV29-1 and TRBJ2-5; no reliable D call. V dropped 7 bases and J dropped 5 bases, with 8 bases sitting between them. Germline V gene lookup returns CDR1 SQVTM and CDR2 ANQGSEA. The CDR3 totals 10 residues. As DNA, the CDR3 is TGCAGCGGAGCTTCGGAGACCCAGTACTTC. This translates into CSGASETQYF. The full variable domain, completed using reference TRBV29-1 and TRBJ2-5, is SAVISQKPSRDICQRGTSLTIQCQVDSQVTMMFWYRQQPGQSLTLIATANQGSEATYESGFVIDKFPISRPNLTFSTLTVSNMSPEDSSIYLCSGASETQYFGPGTRLLVL.

Many counts were recorded for this clonotype. The V call is TRBV5-1, the J call TRBJ2-1, with D possibly being TRBD1 (5 bases). The germline V gene has CDR1 SGHRS and CDR2 YFSETQ. Trimming left V 0 bases short and J 6 bases short, with 10 bases between. This CDR3 is 14 amino acids long. The CDR3 reads CASSLGGVRNEQFF. The DNA for the CDR3 is TGCGCCAGCAGCTTGGGGGGCGTACGCAATGAGCAGTTCTTC.

The chain couples TRBV7-9 to TRBJ1-1; perhaps TRBD1 as D (5 bases). Trimming shortened V by 3 bases and J by 3 bases, and 8 bases separated the two germline ends. This CDR3 comprises 13 residues. Germline CDR1 SEHNR, CDR2 FQNEAQ (reference sequence). CDR3 sequence: CASSLTRDTEAFF. CDR3 sequence (DNA): TGTGCCAGCAGCTTGACCAGGGACACTGAAGCTTTCTTT.

This clonotype has ten or more counts. The chain links TRBV5-1 to TRBJ2-1, with a possible D match to TRBD2 (6 bases). The CDR3 extends over 15 amino acids. Trimming removed 4 bases at V and 2 bases at J, with 13 bases between. Germline CDR1 reads SGHRS; CDR2 reads YFSETQ. The DNA of the CDR3 is TGCGCCAGCAGCCAGACTAGTTCCCCCTACAATGAGCAGTTCTTC. Protein: CASSQTSSPYNEQFF. The full variable domain, rest sourced from reference TRBV5-1 and TRBJ2-1, is KAGVTQTPRYLIKTRGQQVTLSCSPISGHRSVSWYQQTPGQGLQFLFEYFSETQRNKGNFPGRFSGRQFSNSRSEMNVSTLELGDSALYLCASSQTSSPYNEQFFGPGTRLTVL.

Many counts were recorded for this clonotype. Its ends do not fully match the called genes, so a read error is possible. The CDR3 is CVSSLVSEIYGYTF. CDR3 nucleotide sequence: TGTGTCAGCAGCTTAGTTTCAGAGATCTATGGCTACACCTTC. The chain uses TRBV7-2 and TRBJ1-2; D unresolved. This CDR3 has 14 amino acids. Germline assignment: CDR1 SGHTA and CDR2 FQGNSA.

There are many counts of this clonotype. V gene TRBV6-1 combines with J gene TRBJ2-1, with TRBD1 matching over 7 bases. Germline loops: CDR1 MNHNS, CDR2 SASEGT. The CDR3 runs 14 residues. J lost 6 bases, V lost 4 bases, and 6 bases had no gene match. The DNA for the CDR3 is TGTGCCAGCAGTGTCCCGGGACAGAGCAATGAGCAGTTCTTC. Translating it yields CASSVPGQSNEQFF.

Many counts were recorded for this clonotype. The genes are TRBV12-3 or TRBV12-4 and TRBJ2-5; D gene ambiguous. CDR3 length equals 11 residues. V lost 6 bases and J 4 bases, leaving 6 bases between the germline ends. CDR3 DNA sequence: TGTGCCAGCAGATCTGGAGAGACCCAGTACTTC. It specifies CASRSGETQYF.

This clonotype appeared many times. This chain connects TRBV20-1 to TRBJ2-7; D gene unclear. The CDR3 has 13 residues. Germline V CDR1 and CDR2: DFQATT, SNEGSKA (reference sequence). V was cut by 1 base and J by 10 bases, with 17 bases left in between. The CDR3 DNA reads TGCAGTGCTAGAGTGGGTGACGGTGGACGACAGTACTTC. This codes for CSARVGDGGRQYF.

This clonotype has ten or more counts. The chain is built from TRBV19 and TRBJ2-1, with 8 bases aligning to TRBD2. Per the germline V gene, CDR1 is LNHDA and CDR2 is SQIVND (reference sequence). V lost 4 bases to trimming and J lost 5 bases; unmatched junction nucleotides: 7. The CDR3 has 15 residues. The CDR3 nucleotides read TGTGCCAGTAGTAGACCATCAGCGGGAGACAATGAGCAGTTCTTC. Its protein is CASSRPSAGDNEQFF.

This clonotype was observed a handful of times. The J gene is TRBJ1-1, the V gene TRBV6-2 or TRBV6-3; D unclear. The V and J ends lost 6 bases and 8 bases respectively, with 13 bases between them. CDR1 and CDR2 (germline): MNHEY, SVGEGT. This CDR3 has 12 amino acids. In DNA form, the CDR3 reads TGTGCCAGCAGCTCCGTCCAGATCGAAGCTTTCTTT. Amino acids: CASSSVQIEAFF.

At least ten counts were recorded for this clonotype. The chain recombines TRBV12-3 or TRBV12-4 with TRBJ2-5, with 9 bases matching TRBD1. V was pared by 3 bases and J by 5 bases, with 10 bases of the junction left unmatched. The CDR3 is made up of 16 amino acids. The CDR3 is CASSFWRGQGHETQYF. In DNA form, the CDR3 reads TGTGCCAGCAGTTTCTGGAGGGGACAGGGCCACGAGACCCAGTACTTC.

This clonotype has ten or more counts. The CDR3 DNA sequence: TGCGCCAGCAGCTTGGAGGGGACTTCCTACAATGAGCAGTTCTTC. This sequence encodes CASSLEGTSYNEQFF. This chain links TRBV5-1 with TRBJ2-1, with a tentative D call TRBD2 (6 bases). This CDR3 spans 15 amino acids. The V and J ends lost 0 bases and 1 base respectively, with 8 bases between them. Germline assignment: CDR1 SGHRS and CDR2 YFSETQ.